Shown below are 16 T cell receptor beta chains from a single sample sequenced in a study of tumor-infiltrating lymphocytes in primary liver carcinoma. A primer in the constant region served to generate TCR beta cDNA from 450 to 600 ng of total RNA. Modified slightly, ARM-PCR produced TCR beta libraries over three nested multiplex PCR rounds. Running nine to ten cycles apiece, the first two PCR rounds relied on TRBV1-TRBV30 forward primers together with a C-beta reverse primer. MiXCR, applied by TCRdb to the multiplex PCR reads, yields one record per CDR3 protein. The table lists some 110,000 distinct CDR3 sequences, 64% of them singletons. From unsorted bulk tissue weighing about 17-30 mg, DNA and RNA were co-extracted. Material for sequencing was liver tumor tissue from sampling region 3. Subset: tumor region T3, left-lateral pole. These receptors were obtained from a woman aged 55-70 years with primary liver carcinoma and hepatitis B virus infection.

The chain links TRBV11-2 to TRBJ1-6; D is perhaps TRBD1 (5 bases). The CDR3 totals 15 residues. The V end lost 0 bases, the J end lost 18 bases, and 21 bases lay between the germline ends. The germline V gene encodes CDR1 SGHAT and CDR2 FQNNGV. CDR3 sequence: CASSLDPGANSSPHF. The CDR3 DNA sequence: TGTGCCAGCAGCTTAGACCCTGGGGCCAATTCATCCCCCCACTTT.

Regarding this clonotype: Because it lacks the conserved phenylalanine or tryptophan at the end, this CDR3 is likely a read error. V and J are TRBV11-2 and TRBJ2-1; the match to TRBD2 covers 12 bases. V lost 1 base, J lost 10 bases, and 20 bases stayed unmatched. This CDR3 is 20 amino acids long. The V gene's germline CDR1 is SGHAT and CDR2 FQNNGV. Here the CDR3 reads CASSLANSGLAGQYKYEQFL. Written as DNA, the CDR3 is TGTGCCAGCAGCTTAGCGAACTCGGGACTAGCGGGTCAATACAAGTACGAGCAGTTCCTC.

For this clonotype: No conserved phenylalanine or tryptophan ends this CDR3, so it is likely a read error. The chain joins TRBV10-3 to TRBJ2-1, with a weak D call TRBD1 (6 bases). The CDR3 is 16 residues long. V was trimmed by 10 bases and J by 3 bases, leaving 22 bases between them. Germline V CDR1 and CDR2: ENHRY, SYGVKD. CDR3 region: CATRTVGVTGYNEQFY. The CDR3 DNA reads as TGTGCCACCAGGACAGTGGGAGTCACGGGCTACAATGAGCAGTTCTAC.

Note on this clonotype: Given a much more abundant clone one base away, this may be a read error. The chain has TRBV5-5 and TRBJ1-1; D is undetermined. Germline CDR1 is SGHKS and CDR2 is YYEKEE (reference sequence). This CDR3 is 14 amino acids long. The CDR3, as DNA: TGTGCCACCAGCTCGCTGACGGGGAACACTGAAGCTTTCTTT. Protein sequence: CATSSLTGNTEAFF.

V and J are TRBV28 and TRBJ1-5; D unclear. The germline V and J ends were trimmed by 7 bases and 5 bases, with 24 bases remaining between them. The length of the CDR3 is 17 residues. Germline loops: CDR1 MDHEN, CDR2 SYDVKM. In DNA, the CDR3 is TGTGCCAGCACCAGACCCCCGGGGATGAGTATTCATCAGCCCCAGCATTTT. As protein: CASTRPPGMSIHQPQHF.

This clonotype has more than one count but fewer than ten. The rearrangement joins TRBV30 to TRBJ2-1; possible D gene TRBD2, 5 bases. This CDR3 spans 14 amino acids. The germline V gene has CDR1 GTSNPN and CDR2 SVGIG (reference sequence). The V and J ends lost 4 bases and 0 bases respectively, with 10 bases between them. In nucleotides, the CDR3 is TGTGCCTGGATCAGAGGGAACTCCTACAATGAGCAGTTCTTC. Amino acid sequence: CAWIRGNSYNEQFF.

With respect to this clonotype: One end of the junction fails to match germline, which may point to a read error. This rearrangement joins TRBV11-2 to TRBJ2-3; tentatively, D is TRBD1 (6 bases). Germline loops: CDR1 SGHAT, CDR2 FQNNGV. CDR3 length: 15 amino acids. The CDR3 spells CVSRPTGSSTDTQYF. CDR3 DNA sequence: TGTGTCAGCAGGCCGACAGGATCGTCGACAGATACGCAGTACTTT.

As concerns this clonotype: Mismatch with germline at one junction end may stem from a read error. The V gene is TRBV6-5, the J gene TRBJ2-1; D possibly corresponds to TRBD1 (6 bases). This CDR3 has 15 amino acids. Looked up from germline, CDR1 is MNHEY and CDR2 is SVGAGI. CDR3 region: CGSSPGQPTYNEQFF. DNA of the CDR3: TGTGGCAGCAGTCCCGGACAGCCGACCTATAATGAACAGTTCTTC.

The chain has TRBV30 and TRBJ2-3, with D possibly matching TRBD1 (6 bases). CDR3 length: 14 residues. The germline V gene encodes CDR1 GTSNPN and CDR2 SVGIG (reference sequence). V was clipped by 4 bases and J by 14 bases, with 25 bases between them. The CDR3 spells CAWINKNVAGERYF. CDR3 sequence (DNA): TGTGCCTGGATTAACAAAAATGTTGCAGGGGAAAGGTATTTT.

The table lists this clonotype with many counts. The chain has TRBV4-1 and TRBJ1-5, with a tentative D call TRBD1 (6 bases). V lost 3 bases and J 6 bases, leaving 21 bases between the germline ends. Germline lookup yields CDR1 MGHRA and CDR2 YSYEKL. The CDR3 covers 17 residues. This CDR3 reads CASSHRILTGIGQPQHF. CDR3 in DNA: TGCGCCAGCAGCCATAGAATCCTAACAGGGATCGGTCAGCCCCAGCATTTT.

There are many counts of this clonotype. The gene calls are TRBV6-1 and TRBJ1-1; no reliable D call. The germline V and J ends were trimmed by 8 bases and 4 bases, with 26 bases remaining between them. This CDR3 is 17 amino acids long. From germline, CDR1 is MNHNS and CDR2 SASEGT. The CDR3, as DNA: TGTGCCAGCGGAAAAGGGAGAGGTAGAGGAGGTGGCACTGAAGCTTTCTTT. Residues: CASGKGRGRGGGTEAFF.

As for this clonotype: At one boundary the junction diverges from the germline segment, which might be a read error. This chain connects TRBV7-9 to TRBJ2-7; D possibly corresponds to TRBD1 (6 bases). The germline CDR1 and CDR2 sequences are SEHNR and FQNEAQ (reference sequence). CDR3 length: 14 residues. DNA for the CDR3: TGTGCCAACAGCTCTTGGACAGCCTCCTACGAGCAGTACTTC. Protein: CANSSWTASYEQYF.

Regarding this clonotype: Given a much more abundant clone one base away, this may be a read error. The chain couples TRBV6-2 or TRBV6-3 to TRBJ2-5; D unresolved. CDR1 and CDR2 (germline): MNHEY, SVGEGT. This CDR3 spans 14 amino acids. For the CDR3, the DNA is TGTGCCAGCAGTCCCCGATACCCAAAAGAGGCCCAGTACTTC. Encoded protein: CASSPRYPKEAQYF.

This clonotype was detected many times. The chain couples TRBV5-5 to TRBJ2-1; TRBD1 is a possible D gene (7 bases). Germline V gene sequence: CDR1 SGHKS, CDR2 YYEKEE (reference sequence). This CDR3 is built from 15 residues. Trimming removed 0 bases at V and 5 bases at J, with 12 bases between. The CDR3 sequence: CASSLAGGQNNEQFF. The CDR3 DNA reads as TGTGCCAGCAGCTTGGCCGGGGGACAGAACAATGAGCAGTTCTTC.

V gene TRBV11-2 combines with J gene TRBJ2-7; TRBD1 aligns across 7 bases. V was pared by 3 bases and J by 7 bases, with 15 bases of the junction left unmatched. Germline values: CDR1 SGHAT, CDR2 FQNNGV. The CDR3 is 16 residues long. The CDR3 bases are TGTGCCAGCAGCTTGGGGATAGGGGGCGGATTCGAAGAGCAGTACTTC. Amino acid sequence: CASSLGIGGGFEEQYF.

This clonotype came up many times. The gene calls are TRBV12-3 or TRBV12-4 and TRBJ1-4; no clear D. This CDR3 is 14 amino acids long. Trimming cost V 3 bases and J 7 bases, with 12 bases left between them. The CDR3: CASSLGGLVEKLFF. CDR3 bases: TGTGCCAGCAGTTTGGGAGGGTTGGTTGAAAAACTGTTTTTT.